This T cell receptor beta chain is drawn from a study of cytomegalovirus exposure and HLA in healthy donors. Study results and caveats: The listing of 150 or so TCR beta chains classed them as cytomegalovirus-associated. With high specificity and sensitivity, the classifier reportedly diagnosed cytomegalovirus status.

As concerns this clone: Its specificity is not known.

Sequencing used immunoSEQ multiplex PCR; TCRdb keeps in-frame clones, though not all of them. The sample has some 63,000 clones, around 90% seen once. Trimming pared 5 bases from V and 4 bases from J, leaving 21 bases between. The germline gives CDR1 SEHNR, CDR2 FQNEAQ (reference sequence). The CDR3 contains 16 residues. Input material: PBMCs. The receptor comes from a woman aged 18-30 years in good health and CMV-seronegative. The rearrangement links TRBV7-9 to TRBJ2-7; D not resolved. CDR3 bases: TGTGCCAGCAGCATTTACAGCTCCCCTAACCCTTACGAGCAGTACTTC. It is translated as CASSIYSSPNPYEQYF. The full variable domain, with the rest looked up from reference TRBV7-9 and TRBJ2-7, is DTGVSQNPRHKITKRGQNVTFRCDPISEHNRLYWYRQTLGQGPEFLTYFQNEAQLEKSRLLSDRFSAERPKGSFSTLEIQRTEQGDSAMYLCASSIYSSPNPYEQYFGPGTRLTVT.